This TCR beta chain was obtained from a study of breast tumors, draining lymph nodes, adjacent tissues. The lymph nodes were axillary draining lymph nodes from breast cancer patients. Trimming shortened V by 6 bases and J by 2 bases, and 20 bases separated the two germline ends. Germline lookup yields CDR1 MNHEY and CDR2 SMNVEV (reference sequence). The CDR3 is 16 amino acids. This clonotype was observed at least ten times. Its antigen is not identified. Study results and caveats: Most tumor T cells seemingly derive from lymph node, then expand in tumor. Compared with lymph nodes, tumors were less diverse; compared with nontumor tissue, more. Luminal-like breast cancer showed significantly higher tumor–nontumor repertoire similarity than basal-like. The lymph node origin of tumor T cells was framed as consistent with a hypothesis, not demonstrated.

Using its own MiXCR run on the multiplex PCR reads, TCRdb lists one record per CDR3 protein. The data show roughly 110,000 distinct CDR3 sequences, with less than 40% seen just once and 5.5% to 7% held by the top ten. The sequenced sample consisted of axillary lymph node tissue. The source of this sequence is a female donor with breast cancer. Some clones in this sample may be carry-over from other donors' samples. This chain links TRBV27 with TRBJ2-7, with D perhaps assigned TRBD1 or TRBD2 (5 bases each). CDR3 coding DNA: TGTGCCAGCAGCCCGAGGTGGACACGAGGGACCTACGAGCAGTACTTC. Amino acid sequence: CASSPRWTRGTYEQYF.